A selection of T cell receptor beta chains follows, all from one sample in a study of cytomegalovirus exposure and HLA in healthy donors. Assay: immunoSEQ multiplex PCR; the TCRdb copy retains only in-frame clones and omits some. There are about 130,000 clones in the sample; roughly 78% occur only once, and 4.8% lies in the top ten. Sequencing was performed on PBMCs. The receptors stem from a man aged 30-40 years in good health. Each CDR3 is given with its conserved first and last residue. The D gene is left open where the match is weak. Expanded clones get a size class; other rows say once, few or many, or leave the size out.

CDR3nt	CDR3aa	v_gene	j_gene	abundance	d_gene
TGTGCCAGCAGCTTGAGAGGGGGAAAGGACACAGATACGCAGTATTTT	CASSLRGGKDTDTQYF	TRBV11-2	TRBJ2-3	-	-
TGCAGCGTCGCCCCCGAGACTATTGGCTACACCTTC	CSVAPETIGYTF	TRBV29-1	TRBJ1-2	-	-
TGTGCCAGCAGTATGGGGGGCTCCTACAATGAGCAGTTCTTC	CASSMGGSYNEQFF	TRBV28	TRBJ2-1	-	-
TGTTCCAGCAGCCCTCACGAGGGTGAAAAACTGTTTTTT	CSSSPHEGEKLFF	TRBV7-9	TRBJ1-4	-	-
TGCGCCAGCAGCTTGACTCCGGGACGGGGGTCCGAGCAGTACTTC	CASSLTPGRGSEQYF	TRBV5-1	TRBJ2-7	-	-
TGTGCCAGTAGCCATACTAGCGGGAGTGACAATGAGCAGTTCTTC	CASSHTSGSDNEQFF	TRBV19	TRBJ2-1	once	TRBD2
TGTGCCAGCACTTTGGGAGGAGCGGGTGACAATGAGCAGTTCTTC	CASTLGGAGDNEQFF	TRBV28	TRBJ2-1	-	-
TGTGCCTGGAGTCCCTTAGCTAACTATGGCTACACCTTC	CAWSPLANYGYTF	TRBV30	TRBJ1-2	-	-
TGTGCCAGCAGCTTAAGAAGGCGGAGCGGCTACACCTTC	CASSLRRRSGYTF	TRBV7-2	TRBJ1-2	few	-
TGTGCCAGCAGTAGACTAGCGGGGCCCTACAATGAGCAGTTCTTC	CASSRLAGPYNEQFF	TRBV6-6	TRBJ2-1	-	TRBD2
TGTGCCAGCAGCTTGGCCATAGGACAGGGGTTCGATGAGCAGTTCTTC	CASSLAIGQGFDEQFF	TRBV5-6	TRBJ2-1	-	TRBD1
TGTGCCTGGAGTATGAGGACTGAAGCTTTCTTT	CAWSMRTEAFF	TRBV30	TRBJ1-1	-	-
TGTGCCAGTAGTATGCGGGCGGGAGGGCAAGAGACCCAGTACTTC	CASSMRAGGQETQYF	TRBV19	TRBJ2-5	-	TRBD2
TGTGCCAGCAGCTTGCCCCCCGGCTACGAGCAGTACTTC	CASSLPPGYEQYF	TRBV11-2	TRBJ2-7	-	-
TGCGCCAGCAGCTTCGGAGGGAGGGCCCCCTACGAGCAGTACTTC	CASSFGGRAPYEQYF	TRBV5-1	TRBJ2-7	-	TRBD2
TGTTCCAGCAGGGACAGGGAAAATCAGCCCCAGCATTTT	CSSRDRENQPQHF	TRBV7-9	TRBJ1-5	-	TRBD1
TGTGCCAGCGGGACTAGCGGGCATAATGAGCAGTTCTTC	CASGTSGHNEQFF	TRBV11-1	TRBJ2-1	once	TRBD2
TGTGCCATAAGGGGGCTCAACTATGGCTACACCTTC	CAIRGLNYGYTF	TRBV6-4	TRBJ1-2	once	TRBD1
TGTGCCAGCTCACCTCCTAGCGGGAGATACGAGCAGTACTTC	CASSPPSGRYEQYF	TRBV18	TRBJ2-7	-	TRBD2
TGTGCCAGCAGCTTAGAGGTAGCGGGGCCCCAAGAGACCCAGTACTTC	CASSLEVAGPQETQYF	TRBV7-8	TRBJ2-5	-	TRBD2
TGTGCCAGCAGCGGCCCCGGGGCATTCAGGGGAGCTTTCTTT	CASSGPGAFRGAFF	TRBV7-2	TRBJ1-1	-	-
TGTGCCAGCTCACCCCCAGGGGTCCGCTCTGGAAACACCATATATTTT	CASSPPGVRSGNTIYF	TRBV18	TRBJ1-3	-	-
TGTGCCAGCAGTGGTCTAATTAATGAAAAACTGTTTTTT	CASSGLINEKLFF	TRBV27	TRBJ1-4	-	-
TGTGCCAGCAGTCCCGGGGGGCGAGCTTTCTTT	CASSPGGRAFF	TRBV6-1	TRBJ1-1	-	-
TGCAGCGTTGAAGGCTCCGGGACAGACTACGAGCAGTACTTC	CSVEGSGTDYEQYF	TRBV29-1	TRBJ2-7	-	TRBD1
TGTGCTAGTGGTTTGAACTTTAACAATGAGCAGTTCTTC	CASGLNFNNEQFF	TRBV12-5	TRBJ2-1	-	-
TGCGCCAGCAGCCTACTGGTGGGGGCCCAAGAGACCCAGTACTTC	CASSLLVGAQETQYF	TRBV5-1	TRBJ2-5	-	-
TGTGCCAGCAGCGTTCAGGAATCCCCCTACGAGCAGTACTTC	CASSVQESPYEQYF	TRBV9	TRBJ2-7	-	-
TGTGCCAGCAGCCGGCCCTATCCGGGAGGCTACGAGCAGTACTTC	CASSRPYPGGYEQYF	TRBV7-3	TRBJ2-7	-	TRBD2
TGTGCCATCAGTGACAACTCCTACGAGCAGTACTTC	CAISDNSYEQYF	TRBV6-5	TRBJ2-7	-	-
TGTGCCAGCTCCCCCTTCGGACAGGGTATTAACTATGGCTACACCTTC	CASSPFGQGINYGYTF	TRBV18	TRBJ1-2	-	TRBD1
TGTGCCAGCAGCTCTCAAGAGACCCAGTACTTC	CASSSQETQYF	TRBV7-3	TRBJ2-5	-	-
TGTGCCAGCAGCACCGGGACCCGCGGGGGATGGCAGTTCTTC	CASSTGTRGGWQFF	TRBV13	TRBJ2-1	-	TRBD2
TGTGCCACCAGCAGAGATTTTGGGGGCACTACCACCTACGAGCAGTACTTC	CATSRDFGGTTTYEQYF	TRBV15	TRBJ2-7	-	-
TGTGCCAGCAGGAGCCTGGACAGGGGAGCTATTGGCTACACCTTC	CASRSLDRGAIGYTF	TRBV2	TRBJ1-2	-	TRBD1
TGTGCCAGCAGCCTGGGACAGGGGGCGAGGCAGCCCCAGCATTTT	CASSLGQGARQPQHF	TRBV7-2	TRBJ1-5	few	TRBD1
TGTGCCATCAGACGGGACTCCTACGAGCAGTACTTC	CAIRRDSYEQYF	TRBV10-3	TRBJ2-7	-	-
TGTGCCAGCAGTGGGGGACAGGGAACATCTGGAAACACCATATATTTT	CASSGGQGTSGNTIYF	TRBV25-1	TRBJ1-3	-	TRBD1
TGTGCCAGTAGTACGACATCGTCCTACGAGCAGTACTTC	CASSTTSSYEQYF	TRBV19	TRBJ2-7	-	-
TGTGCCAGCAGTGAACTCTCTTGGATAGCGGGAGGGCCCAACAATGAGCAGTTCTTC	CASSELSWIAGGPNNEQFF	TRBV2	TRBJ2-1	few	TRBD2
TGTGCCACCAGCAGAGGACCGGGACAGGGGGCTTTCGAGACCCAGTACTTC	CATSRGPGQGAFETQYF	TRBV15	TRBJ2-5	once	TRBD1
TGTGCCAGCAGTGAATGGGAGGGGTTGAATGAGCAGTTCTTC	CASSEWEGLNEQFF	TRBV2	TRBJ2-1	-	TRBD2
TGTGCCAGCAGCACACCCAAACAGGGCGGCGATCAGCCCCAGCATTTT	CASSTPKQGGDQPQHF	TRBV7-8	TRBJ1-5	-	-
TGTGCCAGCAGTTCCGGGACAGGGAATATTTATGGCTACACCTTC	CASSSGTGNIYGYTF	TRBV27	TRBJ1-2	-	TRBD1
TGTGCCAGCAGCCCTCGACTTGCTAACTATGGCTACACCTTC	CASSPRLANYGYTF	TRBV9	TRBJ1-2	-	-
TGCGCCAGCAGTCCACGGGACAGTAATGAAAAACTGTTTTTT	CASSPRDSNEKLFF	TRBV5-1	TRBJ1-4	-	TRBD1
TGTGCCAGCTCACCGGCTAGCGGGAGTGGGGAGCTGTTTTTT	CASSPASGSGELFF	TRBV18	TRBJ2-2	-	TRBD2
TGCAGCGTTGGGGCAGAACCCTACGAGCAGTACTTC	CSVGAEPYEQYF	TRBV29-1	TRBJ2-7	-	-
TGTGCCAGCTCCTACCGAGCGGGTGGTACCTACGAGCAGTACTTC	CASSYRAGGTYEQYF	TRBV7-2	TRBJ2-7	-	-